A single sample is the source of the 12 T cell receptor beta chains below, sequenced in a study of CD4 T cells in relation to SARS-CoV-2 and coronaviruses (dated by TCRdb to the early 2020s). Receptor amplification or capture employed the immunoSEQ multiplex PCR assay. This immuneACCESS table, as held by TCRdb, lists in-frame sequences with V and J called but not all clones. Of the missing ones, under half trace to an unresolved V gene in checked studies; the others have no known cause. The sample table lists about 38,000 clones, 88% of them with a count of one. The ten largest clones represent roughly 9% of the sample. Sequencing was done on a sample of memory CD4+ T cells from PBMCs. The label giving this sample's cell subset or site can be read as: memory (non-naive) CD4+ T cells. The receptor set was obtained from an adult with COVID-19.

The chain uses TRBV7-2 and TRBJ1-4, with 9 bases identical to TRBD1. The junction had 6 bases not matched to a gene; V was cut back by 2 bases and J by 8 bases. This CDR3 spans 15 amino acids. Germline loops: CDR1 SGHTA, CDR2 FQGNSA. The CDR3 nucleotides read TGTGCCAGCAGCTTATTACAGGGGGCAGGAGAAAAACTGTTTTTT. As protein: CASSLLQGAGEKLFF.

The chain links TRBV28 to TRBJ1-1; the match to TRBD1 covers 10 bases. The CDR3 extends over 15 amino acids. Germline trimming cut 10 bases from V and 0 bases from J; bases unmatched to any gene: 8. Germline V gene sequence: CDR1 MDHEN, CDR2 SYDVKM. The CDR3 sequence is CATYRQGAVNTEAFF. CDR3 DNA sequence: TGTGCCACATATCGACAGGGGGCGGTGAACACTGAAGCTTTCTTT.

This clone has more than one count but fewer than ten. The chain joins TRBV2 to TRBJ1-2; D remains unclear. Germline V gene sequence: CDR1 SNHLY, CDR2 FYNNEI. CDR3 size: 12 residues. Trimming pared 7 bases from V and 2 bases from J, leaving 8 bases between. DNA for the CDR3: TGTGCCAGCACGACTGAAAACTATGGCTACACCTTC. Translated, it gives CASTTENYGYTF.

The chain uses TRBV30 and TRBJ2-3; D not resolved. The CDR3 has 11 residues. The V gene lost 2 bases and the J gene lost 4 bases, with 4 bases spanning the gap. Per the germline V gene, CDR1 is GTSNPN and CDR2 is SVGIG (reference sequence). CDR3 sequence (DNA): TGTGCCTGGAGTCCCGCAGATACGCAGTATTTT. It is translated as CAWSPADTQYF.

The chain couples TRBV7-2 to TRBJ2-7; 9 bases line up with TRBD2. Germline loops: CDR1 SGHTA, CDR2 FQGNSA. J gave up 2 bases and V 0 bases, and 5 bases lay outside the gene matches. This CDR3 has 16 amino acids. CDR3: CASSLASSGAPYEQYF. CDR3 sequence (DNA): TGTGCCAGCAGCTTAGCTTCTAGCGGGGCCCCCTACGAGCAGTACTTC.

The V call is TRBV5-6, the J call TRBJ1-6; 7 bases are shared with TRBD1. This CDR3 is 14 amino acids long. Germline lookup yields CDR1 SGHDT and CDR2 YYEEEE. V trimming: 4 bases; J trimming: 7 bases; junction bases outside the gene matches: 5. The chain's CDR3 is CASSQGQKNSPLHF. As DNA, the CDR3 is TGTGCCAGCAGCCAGGGACAGAAGAATTCACCCCTCCACTTT.

This chain connects TRBV20-1 to TRBJ1-2; D is unresolved. Trimming removed 5 bases at V and 8 bases at J, with 12 bases between. CDR1 DFQATT and CDR2 SNEGSKA come from the germline V gene (reference sequence). The CDR3 loop spans 11 amino acids. The CDR3 bases are TGCAGTGCTCAGCTCTATGGGGGCTACACCTTC. Translated: CSAQLYGGYTF.

The chain uses TRBV28 and TRBJ1-2; D remains unclear. Deletions cut 5 bases from V and 4 bases from J, with 5 bases between. The CDR3 extends over 11 amino acids. Germline V gene sequence: CDR1 MDHEN, CDR2 SYDVKM. DNA of the CDR3: TGTGCCAGCAGTAACACCTATGGCTACACCTTC. Translation: CASSNTYGYTF.

The table lists this clone with a count of one. V gene TRBV15 combines with J gene TRBJ2-7, with D hard to call. This CDR3 spans 11 amino acids. The germline V gene encodes CDR1 LNHNV and CDR2 YYDKDF (reference sequence). V lost 3 bases and J lost 9, with 9 bases in between. The CDR3 here is CATSSGWGQYF. The CDR3 region has the DNA TGTGCCACCAGCAGTGGTTGGGGGCAGTACTTC.

This clone was detected only a few times. This chain links TRBV30 with TRBJ1-5, with D perhaps TRBD1 (5 bases). Trimming took off 1 base at V and 5 bases at J, with 9 bases between the two ends. This CDR3 region has 13 residues. Germline V gene data show CDR1 as GTSNPN and CDR2 as SVGIG (reference sequence). CDR3: CAWSDGGDQPQHF. CDR3 coding DNA: TGTGCCTGGAGTGATGGGGGGGATCAGCCCCAGCATTTT.

The J gene is TRBJ1-3, the V gene TRBV7-9; D not resolved. Germline V gene sequence: CDR1 SEHNR, CDR2 FQNEAQ (reference sequence). This CDR3 spans 16 amino acids. Trimming pared 0 bases from V and 4 bases from J, leaving 13 bases between. CDR3 DNA: TGTGCCAGCAGCTTAGCGGGCCTTCTGGTCGGAAACACCATATATTTT. This gives the protein CASSLAGLLVGNTIYF.

The J gene is TRBJ1-1, the V gene TRBV7-2, with a weak D call TRBD1 (5 bases). The V gene lost 5 bases and the J gene lost 1 base, with 14 bases spanning the gap. Germline assignment: CDR1 SGHTA and CDR2 FQGNSA. The CDR3 spans 15 residues. The CDR3 DNA reads TGTGCCAGCAGCCCGGGACGGTTGGGGAACACTGAAGCTTTCTTT. Protein: CASSPGRLGNTEAFF.